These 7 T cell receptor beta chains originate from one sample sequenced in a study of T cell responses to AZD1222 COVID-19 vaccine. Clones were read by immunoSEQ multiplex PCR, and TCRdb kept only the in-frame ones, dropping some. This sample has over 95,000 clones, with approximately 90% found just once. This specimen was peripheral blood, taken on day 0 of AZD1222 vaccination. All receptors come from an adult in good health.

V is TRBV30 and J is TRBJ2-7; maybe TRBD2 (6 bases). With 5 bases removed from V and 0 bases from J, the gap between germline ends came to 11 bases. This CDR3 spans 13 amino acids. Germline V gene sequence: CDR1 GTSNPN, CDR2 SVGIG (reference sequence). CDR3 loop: CAWGGVLSYEQYF. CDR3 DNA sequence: TGTGCCTGGGGCGGGGTCCTCTCCTACGAGCAGTACTTC.

The CDR3 DNA reads TGTGCCAGCTCCCCGGGGGGCGTAGCTCAGCCCCAGCATTTT. This translates into CASSPGGVAQPQHF. The J gene is TRBJ1-5, the V gene TRBV2; D might be TRBD1 (6 bases). Germline V gene data show CDR1 as SNHLY and CDR2 as FYNNEI. Trimming took off 8 bases at V and 6 bases at J, with 17 bases between the two ends. CDR3 length equals 14 residues.

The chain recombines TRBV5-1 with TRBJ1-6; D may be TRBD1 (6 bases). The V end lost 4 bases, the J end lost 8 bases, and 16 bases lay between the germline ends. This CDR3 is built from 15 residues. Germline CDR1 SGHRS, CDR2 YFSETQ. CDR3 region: CASSPRDNLDSPLHF. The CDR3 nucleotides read TGCGCCAGCAGCCCCCGGGACAACCTAGATTCACCCCTCCACTTT.

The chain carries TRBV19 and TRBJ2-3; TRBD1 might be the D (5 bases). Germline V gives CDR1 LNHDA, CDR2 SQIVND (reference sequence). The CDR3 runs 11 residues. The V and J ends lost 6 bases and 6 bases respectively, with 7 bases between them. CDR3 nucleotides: TGTGCCAGTAGCCAGGGTGATACGCAGTATTTT. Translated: CASSQGDTQYF.

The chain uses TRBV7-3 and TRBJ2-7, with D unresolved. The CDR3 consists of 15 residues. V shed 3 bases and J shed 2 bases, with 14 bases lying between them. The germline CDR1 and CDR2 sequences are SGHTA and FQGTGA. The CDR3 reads CASSFKAGGPYEQYF. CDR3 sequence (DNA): TGTGCCAGCAGCTTCAAAGCTGGCGGACCCTACGAGCAGTACTTC.

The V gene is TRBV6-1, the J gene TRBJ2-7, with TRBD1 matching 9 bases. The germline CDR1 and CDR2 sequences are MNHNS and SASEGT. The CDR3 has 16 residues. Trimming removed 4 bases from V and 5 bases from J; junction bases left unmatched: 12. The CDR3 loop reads CASSGGTGYVLHEQYF. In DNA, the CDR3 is TGTGCCAGCAGTGGGGGGACAGGGTACGTTCTCCACGAGCAGTACTTC.

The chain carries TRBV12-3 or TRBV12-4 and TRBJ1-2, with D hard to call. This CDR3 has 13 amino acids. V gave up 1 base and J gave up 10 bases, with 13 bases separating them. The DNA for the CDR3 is TGTGCCAGCAGTTTAGACCCTCAACCGTCCTACACCTTC. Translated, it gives CASSLDPQPSYTF.